These 21 T cell receptor beta chains were sequenced from one sample in a study of blood T cells in healthy people across ages. For the second PCR, which ran for 7 to 11 cycles, a sample-barcoded 5' primer and a J-beta primer mix were used. TCRdb re-called the 5' RACE reads with MiXCR, one entry per CDR3 protein. The table lists 1.2 million to 1.5 million distinct CDR3 sequences, about 40% of them singletons, with 7% to 9% in the top ten. Input material: blood. Receptors originate from a woman aged 18-29 years in good health.

The chain carries TRBV20-1 and TRBJ2-1; 9 bases are shared with TRBD1. J was trimmed by 9 bases and V by 2 bases; bases with no gene match: 2. The CDR3 loop spans 12 amino acids. In germline, CDR1 is DFQATT, CDR2 SNEGSKA (reference sequence). The CDR3 loop reads CSARNRGREQFF. The CDR3 DNA follows: TGCAGTGCTAGAAACAGGGGGCGTGAGCAGTTCTTC.

The gene calls are TRBV29-1 and TRBJ2-3, with 14 nucleotides matching TRBD2. Germline trimming cut 7 bases from V and 4 bases from J; bases unmatched to any gene: 10. Germline CDR1 is SQVTM and CDR2 is ANQGSEA. The CDR3 extends over 16 amino acids. CDR3 sequence: CSAQGTSGRGPDTQYF. The CDR3 bases are TGCAGCGCCCAAGGGACTAGCGGGAGAGGTCCAGATACGCAGTATTTT.

This chain uses TRBV10-3 with TRBJ2-3; 8 bases match TRBD2. This CDR3 comprises 16 residues. After removal of 4 bases from V and 1 base from J, the junction contained 7 bases not matched to a gene. Germline CDR1 reads ENHRY; CDR2 reads SYGVKD. The CDR3 loop reads CAISGETSARTDTQYF. The CDR3 DNA reads TGTGCCATCAGTGGTGAGACTAGCGCCCGCACAGATACGCAGTATTTT.

This clonotype has a handful of counts. V gene TRBV5-5 combines with J gene TRBJ2-1; D remains ambiguous. Germline V gene data show CDR1 as SGHKS and CDR2 as YYEKEE (reference sequence). V was pared by 4 bases and J by 8 bases, with 7 bases between. The CDR3 sequence is 11 residues long. This CDR3 is CASSPHHEQFF. Written as DNA, the CDR3 is TGTGCCAGCAGCCCACACCATGAGCAGTTCTTC.

The V and J genes are TRBV28 and TRBJ1-2, with unresolved D. Germline V gene sequence: CDR1 MDHEN, CDR2 SYDVKM. CDR3 length: 12 residues. V was cut by 3 bases and J by 1 base, with 3 bases left in between. The CDR3 loop is CASSFLNYGYTF. Here the CDR3 DNA reads TGTGCCAGCAGTTTTCTTAACTATGGCTACACCTTC.

There are a few counts of this clonotype. V is TRBV20-1 and J is TRBJ2-2, with D possibly matching TRBD2 (7 bases). V shed 5 bases and J shed 2 bases, with 15 bases lying between them. Germline loops: CDR1 DFQATT, CDR2 SNEGSKA (reference sequence). The CDR3 length is 15 residues. DNA of the CDR3: TGCAGTGCTCCGTCGGCGGGGGCTAACACCGGGGAGCTGTTTTTT. It codes for CSAPSAGANTGELFF.

Concerning this clonotype: One end of the junction fails to match germline, which may point to a read error. This chain's CDR3 is CSVPTGDGYTF. Here the CDR3 DNA reads TGTAGCGTTCCGACAGGGGATGGCTACACCTTC. The chain uses TRBV29-1 and TRBJ1-2, with 8 bases that match TRBD1. This CDR3 region has 11 residues. Looked up from germline, CDR1 is SQVTM and CDR2 is ANQGSEA.

The rearrangement joins TRBV11-2 to TRBJ2-1; D is perhaps TRBD1 or TRBD2 (5 bases each). CDR1 and CDR2 from the germline V gene are SGHAT and FQNNGV. CDR3 length equals 15 residues. Trimming left V 5 bases short and J 5 bases short, with 16 bases between. CDR3: CASSAGATLDNEQFF. CDR3 sequence (DNA): TGTGCCAGCAGCGCCGGGGCCACTCTGGACAATGAGCAGTTCTTC.

The chain has TRBV3-1 and TRBJ2-3; 11 bases match TRBD2. The germline CDR1 and CDR2 sequences are LGHDT and YNNKEL (reference sequence). The V and J ends lost 0 bases and 7 bases, in that order; junction bases with no gene match: 18. The CDR3 loop spans 20 amino acids. The CDR3 coding sequence is TGTGCCAGCAGCCAAGATGATAGCGGGGGGGCGAAGGGAGCCATGAATACGCAGTATTTT. This codes for CASSQDDSGGAKGAMNTQYF.

The genes are TRBV25-1 and TRBJ2-1; the match to TRBD1 covers 10 bases. CDR3 length: 15 residues. Germline loops: CDR1 MGHDK, CDR2 SYGVNS. The junction had 2 bases not matched to a gene; V was cut back by 3 bases and J by 3 bases. As DNA, the CDR3 is TGTGCCAGCAGTGAGTGGGACAGGGGCTACAATGAGCAGTTCTTC. Translated, it gives CASSEWDRGYNEQFF.

As regards this clonotype: One end of the junction is discordant with germline, which a read error may explain. The rearrangement joins TRBV12-3 or TRBV12-4 to TRBJ1-2; no clear D gene. The CDR3 is 15 amino acids. The CDR3 DNA sequence: TGTGCCAGCAGTTTACAGGCAGATTATAACTATGGCTGCACCTTC. Its translation is CASSLQADYNYGCTF.

The chain carries TRBV12-3 or TRBV12-4 and TRBJ2-1; TRBD2 aligns across 9 bases. V gave up 2 bases and J gave up 6 bases; unmatched junction bases: 8. This CDR3 has 16 residues. Here the CDR3 reads CASSLNVAGGLNEQFF. As DNA, the CDR3 is TGTGCCAGCAGTTTAAATGTCGCGGGAGGGCTCAATGAGCAGTTCTTC.

The table lists this clonotype with a few counts. The rearrangement links TRBV10-3 to TRBJ2-5; 15 bases agree with TRBD2. The J call may be incorrect, as the DNA end agrees better with TRBJ2-7. Germline V gene sequence: CDR1 ENHRY, CDR2 SYGVKD. The CDR3 loop spans 15 amino acids. CDR3: CASRVGGLAGGEQYF. CDR3 DNA sequence: TGTGCCTCAAGAGTGGGGGGACTAGCGGGAGGCGAGCAGTACTTC.

The rearrangement joins TRBV6-6 to TRBJ2-5, with TRBD2 as a possible D gene (5 bases). V lost 2 bases, J lost 0 bases, and 13 bases lay in between. Germline V gives CDR1 MNHNY, CDR2 SVGAGI (reference sequence). The CDR3 has 16 residues. In DNA, the CDR3 is TGTGCCAGCAGTTACCCCACTAGTTCCTACCAAGAGACCCAGTACTTC. Its translation: CASSYPTSSYQETQYF.

V gene TRBV6-1 combines with J gene TRBJ2-1; 9 nucleotides match TRBD2. TRBJ2-7 matches the DNA end more closely, so the J call is doubtful. CDR1 and CDR2 from the germline V gene are MNHNS and SASEGT. The CDR3 has 16 amino acids. The DNA of the CDR3 is TGTGCCAGCAGTGATGGGGCGGGGGGGGCCTACAATGAGCAGTACTTC. Protein sequence: CASSDGAGGAYNEQYF.

The chain recombines TRBV6-5 with TRBJ2-5, with a possible D match to TRBD2 (6 bases). CDR3 size: 15 residues. Germline assignment: CDR1 MNHEY and CDR2 SVGAGI. V gave up 6 bases and J gave up 5 bases, with 19 bases separating them. The CDR3 reads CASRAGTYRGETQYF. DNA of the CDR3: TGTGCCAGCAGGGCCGGGACTTACCGAGGCGAGACCCAGTACTTC.

This clonotype was detected only once. The chain employs TRBV4-2 and TRBJ2-1; 7 bases match TRBD2. The CDR3 length is 15 residues. Germline V CDR1 and CDR2: LGHNA, YNFKEQ. Trimming at V came to 1 base and at J to 9 bases, leaving 9 bases not matched to a gene. The CDR3 DNA sequence: TGTGCCAGCAGCCAAGCTCTGGCTAGCGGCCGTGAGCAGTTCTTC. It yields the protein CASSQALASGREQFF.

V and J are TRBV27 and TRBJ1-2; TRBD1 is a possible D gene (5 bases). The germline gives CDR1 MNHEY, CDR2 SMNVEV (reference sequence). This CDR3 region has 16 residues. Trimming removed 5 bases from V and 4 bases from J, with 20 bases in between. The CDR3 nucleotides read TGTGCCAGCAGTCCCCAGGGCCGTCTTGCCGGCTATGGCTACACCTTC. It translates to CASSPQGRLAGYGYTF.

J is TRBJ1-2 and V is TRBV9, with 7 bases that match TRBD1. Per the germline V gene, CDR1 is SGDLS and CDR2 is YYNGEE. The CDR3 contains 16 residues. V shed 4 bases, J shed 2 bases, and the junction held 11 bases outside the gene matches. This CDR3 is CASSPRPGQLNYGYTF. The CDR3 bases are TGTGCCAGCAGCCCTCGACCGGGACAGCTAAACTATGGCTACACCTTC.

The rearrangement uses TRBV20-1 and TRBJ1-4, with D uncertain. Per germline, CDR1 DFQATT and CDR2 SNEGSKA (reference sequence). V shed 6 bases and J shed 8 bases, with 10 bases lying between them. This CDR3 has 11 residues. The CDR3 nucleotides are TGCAGTGCCCCTCTTGTGGAAAAACTGTTTTTT. This gives the protein CSAPLVEKLFF.

The chain couples TRBV18 to TRBJ2-4; the D gene is possibly TRBD2 (6 bases). Germline values: CDR1 KGHSH, CDR2 LQKENI. The CDR3 covers 15 residues. Trimming took off 4 bases at V and 1 base at J, with 11 bases between the two ends. The CDR3 region is CASSRRDRAKNIQYF. The DNA of the CDR3 is TGTGCCAGCTCACGGCGGGACCGGGCCAAAAACATTCAGTACTTC.